The 20 T cell receptor beta chains presented below share a single source sample, sequenced in a study of identifying expanded T cells in peripheral blood. Sequencing used immunoSEQ multiplex PCR; TCRdb keeps in-frame clones, though not all of them. The sample includes over 90,000 clones, approximately 88% of them seen just once. Sequencing was done on a sample of blood. These receptors were obtained from a person between 18 and 75 years old in good health.

The chain carries TRBV29-1 and TRBJ2-1; D perhaps matches TRBD1 (6 bases). This CDR3 contains 13 residues. V was pared by 0 bases and J by 6 bases, with 9 bases between. Looked up from germline, CDR1 is SQVTM and CDR2 is ANQGSEA. Here the CDR3 reads CSVEDTRGNEQFF. CDR3 nucleotides: TGCAGCGTTGAAGATACCAGGGGCAATGAGCAGTTCTTC.

The table lists this clone with a count of one. The chain recombines TRBV28 with TRBJ1-2; 9 bases are a match to TRBD1. There are 14 residues in the CDR3. V lost 5 bases and J lost 4; bases outside the gene matches: 5. In germline, CDR1 is MDHEN, CDR2 SYDVKM. The CDR3 loop is CASSVGTGIYGYTF. CDR3 DNA: TGTGCCAGCAGTGTTGGGACAGGGATCTATGGCTACACCTTC.

The J gene is TRBJ2-7, the V gene TRBV4-3; 7 bases agree with TRBD2. CDR3 length: 15 amino acids. Losses at the gene ends were 4 bases for V and 0 bases for J; bases not matched to a gene: 6. Germline V lookup: CDR1 LGHNA, CDR2 YSLEER. The CDR3 loop reads CASSPERGISYEQYF. For the CDR3, the DNA is TGCGCCAGCAGCCCCGAGCGGGGAATCTCCTACGAGCAGTACTTC.

CDR3 residues: CASSFQGDTEAFF. In DNA, the CDR3 is TGTGCCAGTAGTTTTCAGGGTGACACTGAAGCTTTCTTT. J is TRBJ1-1 and V is TRBV19; tentative D call: TRBD1 (5 bases). CDR3 length equals 13 residues. Deletions cut 5 bases from V and 3 bases from J, with 10 bases between. Germline V gives CDR1 LNHDA, CDR2 SQIVND (reference sequence).

The chain links TRBV7-9 to TRBJ1-4; D unresolved. Trimming removed 5 bases at V and 1 base at J, with 14 bases between. Germline values: CDR1 SEHNR, CDR2 FQNEAQ (reference sequence). The CDR3 covers 16 residues. In nucleotides, the CDR3 is TGTGCCAGCAGCCCAGCGGCGGCAGTAACTAATGAAAAACTGTTTTTT. Translation gives CASSPAAAVTNEKLFF. The full variable domain, with the rest looked up from reference TRBV7-9 and TRBJ1-4, is DTGVSQNPRHKITKRGQNVTFRCDPISEHNRLYWYRQTLGQGPEFLTYFQNEAQLEKSRLLSDRFSAERPKGSFSTLEIQRTEQGDSAMYLCASSPAAAVTNEKLFFGSGTQLSVL.

CDR3 sequence: CASSVGEGRRSYGYTF. The CDR3 DNA follows: TGTGCCAGCAGCGTAGGGGAAGGTAGGCGCAGCTATGGCTACACCTTC. The rearrangement joins TRBV9 to TRBJ1-2; D not resolved. Trimming pared 0 bases from V and 4 bases from J, leaving 16 bases between. This CDR3 is 16 amino acids long. Germline V gene lookup returns CDR1 SGDLS and CDR2 YYNGEE.

The chain is built from TRBV29-1 and TRBJ2-1; no clear D. Trimming took 4 bases from V and 4 from J, leaving 11 bases between them. The CDR3 has 13 amino acids. Germline CDR1 and CDR2: SQVTM and ANQGSEA. The CDR3: CSVGSTGYNEQFF. In DNA form, the CDR3 reads TGCAGCGTTGGGTCAACCGGGTACAATGAGCAGTTCTTC.

The rearrangement joins TRBV29-1 to TRBJ2-3; TRBD1 matches 7 bases. Trimming removed 0 bases from V and 4 bases from J; junction bases left unmatched: 4. The CDR3 spans 14 residues. The germline V gene has CDR1 SQVTM and CDR2 ANQGSEA. CDR3 region: CSVEDRGRADTQYF. The CDR3 DNA reads as TGCAGCGTTGAAGATAGGGGGCGAGCAGATACGCAGTATTTT.

This rearrangement joins TRBV6-6 to TRBJ2-1; D call uncertain. CDR1 and CDR2 from the germline V gene are MNHNY and SVGAGI (reference sequence). The CDR3 is 14 amino acids. V gave up 7 bases and J gave up 0 bases, with 10 bases separating them. The CDR3 is CASTPPDSYNEQFF. The CDR3 DNA sequence: TGTGCCAGCACCCCTCCGGACTCCTACAATGAGCAGTTCTTC.

The rearrangement joins TRBV6-6 to TRBJ1-4; 9 positions agree with TRBD1. CDR1 and CDR2 (germline): MNHNY, SVGAGI (reference sequence). Germline trimming cut 4 bases from V and 8 bases from J; bases unmatched to any gene: 8. The CDR3 runs to 15 residues. The CDR3 loop is CASSSRDREGEKLFF. DNA for the CDR3: TGTGCCAGCAGTTCCCGGGACAGGGAGGGCGAAAAACTGTTTTTT.

In this sample, this clone turned up a few times. The V call is TRBV30, the J call TRBJ1-1; D perhaps matches TRBD1 (5 bases). Germline CDR1 is GTSNPN and CDR2 is SVGIG (reference sequence). The CDR3 is made up of 17 amino acids. With 5 bases removed from V and 0 bases from J, the gap between germline ends came to 22 bases. Written as DNA, the CDR3 is TGTGCCTGGCTCCCCCCACCGGGGAGGGGATTGAACACTGAAGCTTTCTTT. Its protein product is CAWLPPPGRGLNTEAFF.

The genes are TRBV14 and TRBJ1-1, with D possibly being TRBD1 (6 bases). Trimming took 3 bases from V and 8 from J, leaving 13 bases between them. CDR1 is SGHDN, CDR2 FVKESK, per germline. The length of the CDR3 is 13 residues. The CDR3 sequence: CASSHGPGTEAFF. The DNA of the CDR3 is TGTGCCAGCAGCCATGGGCCCGGGACAGAAGCTTTCTTT.

This clone appeared once. The V call is TRBV7-9, the J call TRBJ2-3; perhaps TRBD2 as D (6 bases). V lost 1 base and J lost 0, with 11 bases in between. CDR1 is SEHNR, CDR2 FQNEAQ, per germline (reference sequence). The CDR3 length is 16 residues. CDR3 sequence: CASSLGRGTSTDTQYF. CDR3 bases: TGTGCCAGCAGCTTAGGGCGGGGAACTAGCACAGATACGCAGTATTTT. The variable domain in full, completed from reference TRBV7-9 and TRBJ2-3, reads DTGVSQNPRHKITKRGQNVTFRCDPISEHNRLYWYRQTLGQGPEFLTYFQNEAQLEKSRLLSDRFSAERPKGSFSTLEIQRTEQGDSAMYLCASSLGRGTSTDTQYFGPGTRLTVL.

This chain connects TRBV4-3 to TRBJ2-3, with D perhaps TRBD1 or TRBD2 (6 bases each). Germline-derived CDR1 and CDR2 are LGHNA and YSLEER. This CDR3 spans 16 amino acids. V was trimmed by 0 bases and J by 3 bases, leaving 13 bases between them. The CDR3: CASSQDIQGGTDTQYF. The CDR3 bases are TGCGCCAGCAGCCAAGATATACAGGGAGGAACAGATACGCAGTATTTT.

The chain carries TRBV10-1 and TRBJ1-1; unclear D gene. The germline V gene encodes CDR1 WNHNN and CDR2 SYGVQD (reference sequence). V lost 2 bases to trimming and J lost 1 base, with 5 bases between them. The CDR3 covers 13 residues. The CDR3 is CASSEATNTEAFF. DNA for the CDR3: TGCGCCAGCAGTGAGGCAACGAACACTGAAGCTTTCTTT.

This chain uses TRBV14 with TRBJ1-2, with D unclear. V lost 3 bases to trimming and J lost 1 base, with 3 bases between them. CDR1 and CDR2 (germline): SGHDN, FVKESK. CDR3 size: 12 residues. The CDR3 DNA reads as TGTGCCAGCAGCCAGGGTAACTATGGCTACACCTTC. Its protein is CASSQGNYGYTF.

Written as DNA, the CDR3 is TGTGCCAGCAGTTACTCTAGCGGGGGGTTATACAATGAGCAGTTCTTC. Encoded protein: CASSYSSGGLYNEQFF. This sequence joins TRBV6-5 and TRBJ2-1, with 10 positions matching TRBD2. The CDR3 has 16 amino acids. The germline V gene encodes CDR1 MNHEY and CDR2 SVGAGI. The trim removed 0 bases at V and 4 bases at J, leaving 3 bases unmatched.

The DNA for the CDR3 is TGTGCCAGTAGTAGCGGGACCATAAATCAGCCCCAGCATTTT. Amino acid sequence: CASSSGTINQPQHF. The chain employs TRBV19 and TRBJ1-5; a weak D match, TRBD1 (5 bases). Germline-derived CDR1 and CDR2 are LNHDA and SQIVND (reference sequence). The CDR3 loop spans 14 amino acids. Trimming shortened V by 4 bases and J by 4 bases, and 11 bases separated the two germline ends.

This chain joins TRBV10-3 and TRBJ1-6; 7 bases line up with TRBD1. J lost 0 bases, V lost 6 bases, and 5 bases had no gene match. Germline CDR1 is ENHRY and CDR2 is SYGVKD. There are 16 residues in the CDR3. The CDR3 nucleotides are TGTGCCATCAGGGGGACAGACTCCTCCTATAATTCACCCCTCCACTTT. Encoded protein: CAIRGTDSSYNSPLHF.

The chain links TRBV4-3 to TRBJ1-6, with no clear D. Trimming pared 4 bases from V and 6 bases from J, leaving 16 bases between. CDR3 size: 16 residues. Germline-derived CDR1 and CDR2 are LGHNA and YSLEER. CDR3 DNA: TGCGCCAGCAGCCCCCAGGTCCAAACAAGTAATTCACCCCTCCACTTT. Translation gives CASSPQVQTSNSPLHF.